This TCR beta chain was identified during a study of CD8 T cells in Susac syndrome (dated by TCRdb to about 2019). For the study in its entirety: Whether CD8+ T cell activation and differentiation in Susac syndrome was antigen driven was tested using repertoire sequencing. General conclusions and limits of the study: The number of individuals in the TCR sequencing and HLA analysis was acknowledged as relatively small.

RNA was extracted with the RNeasy kit and roughly 0.45 to 1 ug was reverse transcribed using random hexamers. The immunoSEQ multiplex PCR assay, which covers 54 Vbeta and 13 Jbeta segments, was used to amplify TCR beta CDR3 regions. To correct PCR amplification bias, a synthetic template baseline was used for both primer optimization and computational correction. Turning to the authors' computational methods: Reads were annotated to V, D and J genes according to IMGT and were analyzed with immunoSEQ Analyzer, with only productive sequences retained. Clonality was calculated as one minus the Shannon entropy normalized by log2 of the number of productive unique sequences. Public and private clones were assessed among the 100 most prevalent clones of each patient and control. Clones were defined as Susac-specific if absent from the healthy and MS cohorts, from approximately 1,100 published viral clones and from other ImmuneACCESS disease sequences. TCRdb reprocessed the public reads (quality trimming at Q25 with fastp, clone calling with MiXCR) and kept in-frame beta chains. Duplicate CDR3 protein sequences are folded into a single record with the most common DNA and genes. These V and J calls rely on TCRdb rather than the paper's analysis. Counted in this sample were 100,000 to 150,000 distinct CDR3 sequences; just under 95% of them appeared once. The leading ten clones occupy roughly 0.091% of the sample.

Concerning this clonotype itself: What antigen it recognizes has not been identified. Base qualities are not at hand, and no much larger clone is one base apart.

Peripheral blood CD8+ and CD4+ T cells from healthy donors, Susac syndrome patients and multiple sclerosis patients were profiled by high-throughput TCR beta sequencing. The healthy donors served as controls matched for age and sex. Bulk CD8+ and CD4+ T cells were purified by magnetic negative isolation, while CD8+ TEMRA cells were enriched using FACS. Blood was drawn into EDTA tubes, processed within 24 hours, and PBMCs were isolated by density gradient centrifugation. PBMCs intended for TCR sequencing were cryopreserved in liquid nitrogen and were subsequently thawed in a 37 degrees C water bath. Purity of sorted or isolated CD4+, CD8+ and CD8+ TEMRA cells was at least 90%. The CDR3, from cysteine to phenylalanine, totals 17 residues. Only the CDR3 DNA stays, 51 bases, in frame from base 1. Trimmed from V: 8 bases; trimmed from J: 4 bases; junction bases lacking a gene match: 16. Via the germline V gene, CDR1 is SNHLY and CDR2 FYNNEI.

The sequenced sample was CD4+ T cells from PBMCs. This receptor was identified in a human donor in good health. The chain employs TRBV2 and TRBJ1-5; 8 central bases correspond to TRBD1. The CDR3 amino acid sequence is: CASGAFPGGLSNQPQHF. In nucleotide form, the sequence is TGTGCCAGCGGAGCTTTTCCAGGGGGCTTGAGTAATCAGCCCCAGCATTTT. Joined to the reference TRBV2 and TRBJ1-5 proteins, this CDR3 gives the full variable domain: EPEVTQTPSHQVTQMGQEVILRCVPISNHLYFYWYRQILGQKVEFLVSFYNNEISEKSEIFDDQFSVERPDGSNFTLKIRSTKLEDSAMYFCASGAFPGGLSNQPQHFGDGTRLSIL.